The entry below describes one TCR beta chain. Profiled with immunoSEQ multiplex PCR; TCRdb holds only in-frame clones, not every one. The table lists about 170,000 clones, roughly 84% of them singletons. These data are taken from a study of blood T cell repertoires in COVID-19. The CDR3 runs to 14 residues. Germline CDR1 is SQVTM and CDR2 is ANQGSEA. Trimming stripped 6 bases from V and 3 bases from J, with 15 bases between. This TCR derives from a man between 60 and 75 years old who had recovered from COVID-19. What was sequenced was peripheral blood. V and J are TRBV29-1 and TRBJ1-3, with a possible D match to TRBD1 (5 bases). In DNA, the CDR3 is TGCAGCGTCGCGGGACTGGGATATGGAAACACCATATATTTT. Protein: CSVAGLGYGNTIYF. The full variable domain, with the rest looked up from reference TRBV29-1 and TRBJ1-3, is SAVISQKPSRDICQRGTSLTIQCQVDSQVTMMFWYRQQPGQSLTLIATANQGSEATYESGFVIDKFPISRPNLTFSTLTVSNMSPEDSSIYLCSVAGLGYGNTIYFGEGSWLTVV.